This T cell receptor (beta chain) was retrieved from a study of human T cells and chemical hapten exposure (dated by TCRdb to about 2021). As for the study more broadly: For sensitization, 2% DPC in acetone was applied to a 2 cm by 2 cm area of upper inner arm skin. Throughout the approximately 25-week study period, patients were also given weekly therapeutic DPC doses on the scalp. Patch testing was performed on the upper back with Finn chambers containing 0.01% DPC, and the patch tests were scored after 6 days according to International Contact Dermatitis Research Group standards. Alopecia areata with under or over 50% scalp involvement, alopecia totalis and alopecia universalis were represented in the patient cohort, which was mostly female. Libraries were pooled for sequencing, and per-sample TCR yields varied mainly because of small differences in library volumes within the pool. This study followed changes in the peripheral blood TCR repertoire in vivo during primary and secondary sensitization of alopecia patients to the hapten diphenylcyclopropenone (DPC). Patient blood was sampled pre-sensitization (week 0) and at 2, 6 and about 24 weeks after DPC sensitization. Roughly 30 alopecia patients gave blood for TCR sequencing at one to four time points (pre-sensitization, 2, 6 and 24 weeks). Here is what the overall study found, with its caveats: Significantly more large CDR3 similarity clusters were formed by expanded TCRs than by pre-sensitization or healthy control sets, consistent with antigen-driven responses. Because every patient had alopecia, a presumed autoimmune disease, the patients' immune response might differ from that of healthy individuals. After repeated subsampling, changes were observed in the strength of the expansion versus patch-test correlation and in the threshold at which the correlation became significant. DPC sensitization did not change how many TCRs were above 1 in 1000 frequency, and no evidence was found of alterations in global repertoire structure. A positive correlation was found between the number of PT1 expanded TCRs and patch test score, with significance reached at thresholds 8, 16 and 32 but not 4.

Based on the germline V gene, the CDR1 and CDR2 sequences are SQVTM and ANQGSEA. The CDR3, cysteine through phenylalanine, is 14 amino acids long. The sequence is cut down to CDR3 DNA, 42 bases in frame from base 1. V is shortened by 2 bases, J by 4 bases, and the region joining them spans 14 bases. What the time point label conveys for this sample: patch test 3, about 24 weeks after DPC sensitization. The sample's treatment or condition, from its label and the paper: therapeutic diphenylcyclopropenone sensitization with weekly scalp DPC. Blood at each patch-test visit was drawn before the patch test was applied. To be eligible, patients had to be aged 18 to 70, diagnosed with alopecia and judged suitable for DPC therapy, while pregnant patients were excluded. Unfractionated whole blood was collected in Tempus Blood RNA tubes, and total RNA was extracted from that blood. Library generation was performed with RACE. Reads for this sample came from a NextSeq 500. During library preparation, unique molecular identifiers were attached to individual cDNA molecules so that TCRs could be counted quantitatively and reproducibly. From each blood RNA sample, both TCR alpha and TCR beta chains were sequenced. The authors' analysis ran thus. A median of around 100,000 TCRs per sample was observed, with a range of 23,224 to 690,600. V, J and CDR3 annotation of the TCR reads was carried out using the Decombinator software suite. For the PS versus PT1 abundance plots, all samples were subsampled to the same number of TCRs (28,000). TCRs were defined as expanded if absent before sensitization and observed at least eight times at the 2-week time point. The raw public data were reprocessed by TCRdb itself: fastp quality trimming at Q25, MiXCR clonotype calling, in-frame beta chains only. CDR3 protein duplicates are merged, each entry listing the most common genes and DNA. The V and J calls follow TCRdb's processing rather than the paper's. This sample is represented by about 190,000 distinct CDR3 sequences; approximately 26% of them were singletons. The biggest ten clones account for 2% to 2.5% of the sample.

This clonotype was detected a few times. Its antigen is currently not known. Base-call qualities are not available, and no considerably larger clone is one nucleotide away. The sequencing used whole blood, collected in connection with sensitization to the hapten diphenylcyclopropenone (DPC). The origin of this receptor is a woman in her forties with alopecia areata. Some clones in this sample may be carry-over from other donors' samples. The V gene is TRBV29-1 and the J gene is TRBJ1-1; no D gene can be assigned with confidence. The DNA reads TGCAGCGTTGAAACTCCGGGTTCGGGCACTGAAGCTTTCTTT. Translated, it reads CSVETPGSGTEAFF. This CDR3, with the reference TRBV29-1 and TRBJ1-1 proteins standing in past its ends, gives the full variable domain SAVISQKPSRDICQRGTSLTIQCQVDSQVTMMFWYRQQPGQSLTLIATANQGSEATYESGFVIDKFPISRPNLTFSTLTVSNMSPEDSSIYLCSVETPGSGTEAFFGQGTRLTVV.